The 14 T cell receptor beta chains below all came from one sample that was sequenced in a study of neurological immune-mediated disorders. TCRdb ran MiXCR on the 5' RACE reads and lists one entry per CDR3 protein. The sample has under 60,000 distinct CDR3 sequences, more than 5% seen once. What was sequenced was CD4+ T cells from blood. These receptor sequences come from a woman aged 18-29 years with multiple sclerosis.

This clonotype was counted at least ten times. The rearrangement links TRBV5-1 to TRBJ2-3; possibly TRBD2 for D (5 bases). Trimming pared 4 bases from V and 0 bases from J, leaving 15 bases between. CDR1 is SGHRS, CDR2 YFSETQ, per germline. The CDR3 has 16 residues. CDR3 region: CASSPGGLLSTDTQYF. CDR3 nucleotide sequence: TGCGCCAGCAGCCCCGGAGGTCTACTAAGCACAGATACGCAGTATTTT.

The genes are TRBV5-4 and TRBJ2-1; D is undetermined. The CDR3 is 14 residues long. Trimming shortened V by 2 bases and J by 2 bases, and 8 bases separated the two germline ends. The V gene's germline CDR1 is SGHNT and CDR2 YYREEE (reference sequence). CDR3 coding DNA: TGTGCCAGCAGCTTAAGCGCTGCCTACAATGAGCAGTTCTTC. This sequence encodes CASSLSAAYNEQFF. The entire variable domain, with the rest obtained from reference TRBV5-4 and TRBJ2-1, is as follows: ETGVTQSPTHLIKTRGQQVTLRCSSQSGHNTVSWYQQALGQGPQFIFQYYREEENGRGNFPPRFSGLQFPNYSSELNVNALELDDSALYLCASSLSAAYNEQFFGPGTRLTVL.

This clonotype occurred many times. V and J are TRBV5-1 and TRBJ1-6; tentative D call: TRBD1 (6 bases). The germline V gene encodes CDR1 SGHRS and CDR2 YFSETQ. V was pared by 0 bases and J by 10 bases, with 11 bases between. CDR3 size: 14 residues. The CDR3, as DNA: TGCGCCAGCAGCTTGGGGCAGGGGAACTCACCCCTCCACTTT. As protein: CASSLGQGNSPLHF. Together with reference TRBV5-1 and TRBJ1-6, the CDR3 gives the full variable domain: KAGVTQTPRYLIKTRGQQVTLSCSPISGHRSVSWYQQTPGQGLQFLFEYFSETQRNKGNFPGRFSGRQFSNSRSEMNVSTLELGDSALYLCASSLGQGNSPLHFGNGTRLTVT.

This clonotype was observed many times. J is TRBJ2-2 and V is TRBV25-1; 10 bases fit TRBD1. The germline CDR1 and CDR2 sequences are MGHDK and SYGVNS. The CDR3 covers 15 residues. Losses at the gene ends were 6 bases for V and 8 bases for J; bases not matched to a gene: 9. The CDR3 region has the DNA TGTGCCAGCAGGAAATCCGGGACAGGGGCGGGGGAGCTGTTTTTT. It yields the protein CASRKSGTGAGELFF.

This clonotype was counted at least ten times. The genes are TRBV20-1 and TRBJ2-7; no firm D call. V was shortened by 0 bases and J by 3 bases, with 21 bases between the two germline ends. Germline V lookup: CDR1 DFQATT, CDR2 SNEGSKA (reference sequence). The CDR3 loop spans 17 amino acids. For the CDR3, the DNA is TGCAGTGCTAGAGACCCATCGAAAAAGGGTAGGAACTACGAGCAGTACTTC. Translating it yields CSARDPSKKGRNYEQYF.

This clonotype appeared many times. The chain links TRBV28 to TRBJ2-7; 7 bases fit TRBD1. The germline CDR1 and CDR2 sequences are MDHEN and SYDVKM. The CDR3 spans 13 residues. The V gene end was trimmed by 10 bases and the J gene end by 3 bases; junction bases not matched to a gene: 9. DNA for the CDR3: TGTGCCACCCGAACAGGGGTTGGCTACGAGCAGTACTTC. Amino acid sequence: CATRTGVGYEQYF.

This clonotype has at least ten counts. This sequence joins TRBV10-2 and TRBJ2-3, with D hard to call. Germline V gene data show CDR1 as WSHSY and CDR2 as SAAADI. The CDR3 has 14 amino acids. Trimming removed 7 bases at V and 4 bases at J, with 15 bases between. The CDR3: CASTGGPRADTQYF. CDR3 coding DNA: TGCGCCAGCACCGGCGGCCCCCGGGCAGATACGCAGTATTTT.

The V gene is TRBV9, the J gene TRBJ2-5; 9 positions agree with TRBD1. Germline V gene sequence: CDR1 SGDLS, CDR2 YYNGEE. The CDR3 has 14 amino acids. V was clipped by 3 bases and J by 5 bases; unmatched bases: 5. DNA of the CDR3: TGTGCCAGCAGCGAGGGGACAGGGTCGGAGACCCAGTACTTC. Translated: CASSEGTGSETQYF.

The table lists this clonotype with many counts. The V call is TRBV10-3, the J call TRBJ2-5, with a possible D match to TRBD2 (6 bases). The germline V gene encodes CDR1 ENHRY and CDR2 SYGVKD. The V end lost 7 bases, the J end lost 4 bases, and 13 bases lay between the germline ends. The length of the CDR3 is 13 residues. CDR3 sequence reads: CAIKPGVAETQYF. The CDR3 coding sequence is TGTGCCATCAAGCCGGGGGTCGCAGAGACCCAGTACTTC.

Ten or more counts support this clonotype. The CDR3 protein is CATTHLWGAGGELFF. DNA of the CDR3: TGCGCCACCACGCACTTGTGGGGGGCCGGCGGGGAGCTGTTTTTT. The genes are TRBV5-1 and TRBJ2-2, with D possibly called TRBD1 or TRBD2 (6 bases each). CDR3 length: 15 residues. The V gene lost 9 bases and the J gene lost 7 bases, with 22 bases spanning the gap. CDR1 and CDR2 (germline): SGHRS, YFSETQ.

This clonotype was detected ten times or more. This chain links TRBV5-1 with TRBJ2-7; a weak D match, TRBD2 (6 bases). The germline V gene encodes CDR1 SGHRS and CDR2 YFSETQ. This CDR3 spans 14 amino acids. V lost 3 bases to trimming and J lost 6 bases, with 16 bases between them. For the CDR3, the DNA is TGCGCCAGCAGCTCAGGATTACTAGCTAGCGAGCAGTACTTC. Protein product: CASSSGLLASEQYF.

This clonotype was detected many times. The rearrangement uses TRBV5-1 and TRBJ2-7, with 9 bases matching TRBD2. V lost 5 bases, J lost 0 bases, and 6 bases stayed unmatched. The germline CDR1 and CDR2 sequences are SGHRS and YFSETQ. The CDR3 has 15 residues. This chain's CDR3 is CASSPWTSVSYEQYV. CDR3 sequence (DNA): TGCGCCAGCAGTCCATGGACTAGCGTCTCCTACGAGCAGTACGTC.

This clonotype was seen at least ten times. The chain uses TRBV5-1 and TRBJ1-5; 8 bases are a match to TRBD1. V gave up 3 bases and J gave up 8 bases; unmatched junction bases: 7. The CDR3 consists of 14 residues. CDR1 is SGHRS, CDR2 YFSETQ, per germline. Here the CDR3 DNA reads TGCGCCAGCAGCTGGGGCCAGGGGGCTGAGCCCCAGCATTTT. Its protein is CASSWGQGAEPQHF.

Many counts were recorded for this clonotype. The CDR3 reads CASSVGGQGTDTQYF. CDR3 nucleotide sequence: TGTGCCAGCAGCGTAGGTGGGCAGGGCACAGATACGCAGTATTTT. This chain joins TRBV9 and TRBJ2-3; D is unclear. CDR3 size: 15 residues. Trimming removed 0 bases from V and 1 base from J, with 9 bases in between. Germline-derived CDR1 and CDR2 are SGDLS and YYNGEE.